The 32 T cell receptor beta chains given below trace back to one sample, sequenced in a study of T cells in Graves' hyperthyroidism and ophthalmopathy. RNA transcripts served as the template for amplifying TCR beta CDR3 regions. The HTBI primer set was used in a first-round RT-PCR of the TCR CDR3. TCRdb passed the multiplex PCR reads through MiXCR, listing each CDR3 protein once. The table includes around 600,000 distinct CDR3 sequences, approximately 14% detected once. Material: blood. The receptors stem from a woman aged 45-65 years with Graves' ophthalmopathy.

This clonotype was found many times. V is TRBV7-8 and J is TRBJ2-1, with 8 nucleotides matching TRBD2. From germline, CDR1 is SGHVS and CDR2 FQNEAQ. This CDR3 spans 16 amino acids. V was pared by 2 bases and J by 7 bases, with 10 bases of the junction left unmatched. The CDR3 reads CASSLSPAGVVNEQFF. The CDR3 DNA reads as TGTGCCAGCAGCTTATCGCCAGCGGGAGTGGTAAATGAGCAGTTCTTC.

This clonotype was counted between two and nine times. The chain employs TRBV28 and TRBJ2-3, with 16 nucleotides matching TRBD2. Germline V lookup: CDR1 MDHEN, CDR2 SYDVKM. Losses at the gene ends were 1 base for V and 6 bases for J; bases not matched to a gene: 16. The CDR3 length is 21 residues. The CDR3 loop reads CASSLSDRGGTSGRAGDTQYF. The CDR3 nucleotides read TGTGCCAGCAGTTTATCGGACAGGGGTGGGACTAGCGGGAGGGCCGGGGATACGCAGTATTTT. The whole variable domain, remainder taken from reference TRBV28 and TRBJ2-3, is DVKVTQSSRYLVKRTGEKVFLECVQDMDHENMFWYRQDPGLGLRLIYFSYDVKMKEKGDIPEGYSVSREKKERFSLILESASTNQTSMYLCASSLSDRGGTSGRAGDTQYFGPGTRLTVL.

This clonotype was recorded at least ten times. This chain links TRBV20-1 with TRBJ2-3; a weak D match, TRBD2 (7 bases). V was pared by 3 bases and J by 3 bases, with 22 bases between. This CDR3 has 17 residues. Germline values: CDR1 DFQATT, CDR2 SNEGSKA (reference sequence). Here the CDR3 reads CSASGGGAQRLTDTQYF. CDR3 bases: TGCAGTGCTAGTGGGGGGGGGGCCCAAAGATTGACAGATACGCAGTATTTT.

DNA of the CDR3: TGTGCCATCAAACGGGAGCTCAATCAGCCCCAGCATTTT. Its translation is CAIKRELNQPQHF. The chain joins TRBV10-3 to TRBJ1-5; D not resolved. The CDR3 length is 13 residues. Per germline, CDR1 ENHRY and CDR2 SYGVKD. Trimming removed 7 bases from V and 3 bases from J, with 10 bases in between.

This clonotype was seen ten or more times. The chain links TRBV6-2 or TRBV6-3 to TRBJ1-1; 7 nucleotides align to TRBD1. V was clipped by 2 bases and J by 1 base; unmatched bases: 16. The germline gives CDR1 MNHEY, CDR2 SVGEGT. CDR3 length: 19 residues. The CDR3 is CASSYTPTGQALKNTEAFF. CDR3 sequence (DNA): TGTGCCAGCAGTTACACCCCGACAGGGCAGGCGCTTAAGAACACTGAAGCTTTCTTT.

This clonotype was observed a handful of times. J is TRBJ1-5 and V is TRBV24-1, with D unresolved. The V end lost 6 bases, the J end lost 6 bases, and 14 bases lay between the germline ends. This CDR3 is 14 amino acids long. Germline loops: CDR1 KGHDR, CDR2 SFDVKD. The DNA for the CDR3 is TGTGCCACCAGTCGGGGAGTCAGCGGTCAGCCCCAGCATTTT. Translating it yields CATSRGVSGQPQHF.

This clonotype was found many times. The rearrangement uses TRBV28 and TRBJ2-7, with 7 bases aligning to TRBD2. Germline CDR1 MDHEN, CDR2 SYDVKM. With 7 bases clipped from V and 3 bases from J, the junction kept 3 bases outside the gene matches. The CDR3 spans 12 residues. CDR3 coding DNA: TGTGCCAGCATCAGCGGGGACTACGAGCAGTACTTC. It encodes CASISGDYEQYF.

For the CDR3, the DNA is TGCGCCAGCAGCGGATACACAGGGTTGGGGGAGACCCAGTACTTC. Amino acid sequence: CASSGYTGLGETQYF. The chain carries TRBV5-1 and TRBJ2-5; a possible D gene is TRBD1 (6 bases). V was cut by 4 bases and J by 5 bases, with 18 bases left in between. CDR3 length: 15 residues. Germline V gene data show CDR1 as SGHRS and CDR2 as YFSETQ.

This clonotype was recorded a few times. DNA for the CDR3: TGTGCCAGCAGTCTAACCGGGACAGGGGGGGACGAGCAGTACTTC. This encodes CASSLTGTGGDEQYF. This rearrangement joins TRBV6-1 to TRBJ2-7; 11 bases match TRBD1. This CDR3 has 15 amino acids. Germline V gives CDR1 MNHNS, CDR2 SASEGT. V was pared by 5 bases and J by 5 bases, with 8 bases of the junction left unmatched.

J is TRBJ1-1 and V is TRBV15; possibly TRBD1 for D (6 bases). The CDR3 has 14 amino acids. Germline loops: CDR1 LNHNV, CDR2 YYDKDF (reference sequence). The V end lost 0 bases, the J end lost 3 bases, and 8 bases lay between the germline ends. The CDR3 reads CATSRDAGDTEAFF. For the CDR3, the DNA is TGTGCCACCAGCAGAGATGCAGGGGACACTGAAGCTTTCTTT.

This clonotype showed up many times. The CDR3 DNA is TGTGCCAGCAGCTTAGGACGTACAGGGACTAACTATGGCTACACCTTC. Its translation: CASSLGRTGTNYGYTF. The V call is TRBV7-2, the J call TRBJ1-2; D is possibly TRBD1 (6 bases). Germline assignment: CDR1 SGHTA and CDR2 FQGNSA. CDR3 length: 16 amino acids. With 1 base removed from V and 0 bases from J, the gap between germline ends came to 12 bases.

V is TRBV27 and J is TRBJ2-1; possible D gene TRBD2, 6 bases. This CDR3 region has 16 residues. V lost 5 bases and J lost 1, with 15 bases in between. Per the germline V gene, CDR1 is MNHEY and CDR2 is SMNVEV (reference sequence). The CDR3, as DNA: TGTGCCAGCAGTGACCCCCTAGCGAGTTCCTACAATGAGCAGTTCTTC. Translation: CASSDPLASSYNEQFF.

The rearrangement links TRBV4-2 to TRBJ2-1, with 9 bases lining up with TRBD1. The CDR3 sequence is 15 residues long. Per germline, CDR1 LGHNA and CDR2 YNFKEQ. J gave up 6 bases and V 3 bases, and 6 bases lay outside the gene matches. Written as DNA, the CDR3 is TGTGCCAGCAGCCAGGGACAGGGTAGGGTCAATGAGCAGTTCTTC. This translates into CASSQGQGRVNEQFF.

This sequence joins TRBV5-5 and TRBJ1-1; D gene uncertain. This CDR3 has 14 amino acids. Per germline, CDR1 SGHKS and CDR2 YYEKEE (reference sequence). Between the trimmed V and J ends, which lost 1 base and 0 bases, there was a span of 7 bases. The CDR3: CASSLSTLNTEAFF. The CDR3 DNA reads TGTGCCAGCAGCTTGAGCACCCTGAACACTGAAGCTTTCTTT.

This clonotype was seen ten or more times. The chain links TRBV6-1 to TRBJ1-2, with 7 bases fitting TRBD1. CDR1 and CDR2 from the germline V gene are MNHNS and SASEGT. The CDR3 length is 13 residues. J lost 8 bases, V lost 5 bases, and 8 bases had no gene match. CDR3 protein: CASSSGQTRGYTF. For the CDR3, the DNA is TGTGCCAGCAGTTCGGGACAGACGAGGGGCTACACCTTC.

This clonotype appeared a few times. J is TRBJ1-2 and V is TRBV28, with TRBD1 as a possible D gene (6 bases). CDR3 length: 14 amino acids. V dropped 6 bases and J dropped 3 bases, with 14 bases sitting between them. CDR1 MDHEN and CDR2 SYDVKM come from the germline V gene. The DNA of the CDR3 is TGTGCCAGCAGAACTACAGGGCGGGACTATGGCTACACCTTC. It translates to CASRTTGRDYGYTF.

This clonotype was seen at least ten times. CDR3 sequence (DNA): TGTGCCAGCAGGGGGGGGGACGGAGCCTCCTACGAGCAGTACTTC. This gives the protein CASRGGDGASYEQYF. The chain employs TRBV2 and TRBJ2-7; 7 nucleotides line up with TRBD2. Germline V gives CDR1 SNHLY, CDR2 FYNNEI. Trimming removed 6 bases from V and 0 bases from J; junction bases left unmatched: 8. The CDR3 totals 15 residues.

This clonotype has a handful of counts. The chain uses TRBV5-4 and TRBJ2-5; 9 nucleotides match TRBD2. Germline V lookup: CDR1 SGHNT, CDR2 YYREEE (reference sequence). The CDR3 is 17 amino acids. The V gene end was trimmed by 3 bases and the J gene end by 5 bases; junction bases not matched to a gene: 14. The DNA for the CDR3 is TGTGCCAGCAGCTCCCTGACTAGCGGTTTTAAGTCTGAGACCCAGTACTTC. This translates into CASSSLTSGFKSETQYF.

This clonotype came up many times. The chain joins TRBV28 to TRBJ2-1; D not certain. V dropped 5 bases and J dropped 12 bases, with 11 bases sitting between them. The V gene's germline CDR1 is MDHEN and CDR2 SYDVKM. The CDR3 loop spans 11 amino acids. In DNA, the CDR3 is TGTGCCAGCAGTCTCCAACACTGGCAGTTCTTC. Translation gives CASSLQHWQFF.

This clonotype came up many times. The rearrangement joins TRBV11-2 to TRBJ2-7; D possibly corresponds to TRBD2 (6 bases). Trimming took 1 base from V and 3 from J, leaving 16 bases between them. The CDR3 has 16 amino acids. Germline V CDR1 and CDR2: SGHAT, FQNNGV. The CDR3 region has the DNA TGTGCCAGCAGCTTAGCCCGGGGTAGCGGTTACTACGAGCAGTACTTC. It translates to CASSLARGSGYYEQYF. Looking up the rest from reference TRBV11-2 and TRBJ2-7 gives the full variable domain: EAGVAQSPRYKIIEKRQSVAFWCNPISGHATLYWYQQILGQGPKLLIQFQNNGVVDDSQLPKDRFSAERLKGVDSTLKIQPAKLEDSAVYLCASSLARGSGYYEQYFGPGTRLTVT.

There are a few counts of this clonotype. In DNA form, the CDR3 reads TGTGCCAGCAGAGTCCGGGACAGGGGGACTGAAGCTTTCTTT. The encoded protein is CASRVRDRGTEAFF. This chain uses TRBV6-2 or TRBV6-3 with TRBJ1-1; 11 bases map to TRBD1. Germline CDR1 and CDR2: MNHEY and SVGEGT. The CDR3 has 14 amino acids. Trimming took 6 bases from V and 5 from J; bases not matched to a gene: 5.

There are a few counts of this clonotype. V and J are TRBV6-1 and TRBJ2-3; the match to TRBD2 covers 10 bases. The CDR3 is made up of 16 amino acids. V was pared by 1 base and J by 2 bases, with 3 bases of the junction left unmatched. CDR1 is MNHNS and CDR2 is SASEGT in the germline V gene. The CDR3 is CASSEVAGGFTDTQYF. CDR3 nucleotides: TGTGCCAGCAGTGAAGTAGCGGGAGGATTCACAGATACGCAGTATTTT.

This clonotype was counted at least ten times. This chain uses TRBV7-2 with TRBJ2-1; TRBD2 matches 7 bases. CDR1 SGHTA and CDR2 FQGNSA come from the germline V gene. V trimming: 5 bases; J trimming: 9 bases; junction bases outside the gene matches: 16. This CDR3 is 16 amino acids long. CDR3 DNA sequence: TGTGCCAGCAGCCCCGACCGTGGGGGGAGGGCCATTGAGCAGTTCTTC. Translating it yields CASSPDRGGRAIEQFF.

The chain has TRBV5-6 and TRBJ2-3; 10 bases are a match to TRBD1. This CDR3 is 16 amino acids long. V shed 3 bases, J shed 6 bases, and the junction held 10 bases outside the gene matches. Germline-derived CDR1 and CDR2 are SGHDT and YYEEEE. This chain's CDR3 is CASSYSGTGVMDTQYF. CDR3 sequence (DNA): TGTGCCAGCAGCTATTCCGGGACAGGGGTGATGGATACGCAGTATTTT.

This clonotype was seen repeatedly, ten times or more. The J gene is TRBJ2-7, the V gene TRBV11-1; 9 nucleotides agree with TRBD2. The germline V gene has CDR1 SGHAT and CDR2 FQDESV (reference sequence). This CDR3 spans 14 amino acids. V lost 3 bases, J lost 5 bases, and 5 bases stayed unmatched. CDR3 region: CASSFSGSVHEQYF. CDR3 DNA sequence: TGTGCCAGCAGCTTTAGCGGGAGTGTCCACGAGCAGTACTTC.

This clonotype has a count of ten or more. The CDR3 protein is CASRPLGTSSYNEQFF. Here the CDR3 DNA reads TGTGCCAGTAGACCCCTGGGGACCAGCTCCTACAATGAGCAGTTCTTC. V is TRBV19 and J is TRBJ2-1; D might be TRBD1 or TRBD2, each matching 5 bases. Trimming stripped 6 bases from V and 0 bases from J, with 15 bases between. Germline CDR1 LNHDA, CDR2 SQIVND (reference sequence). The CDR3 totals 16 residues.

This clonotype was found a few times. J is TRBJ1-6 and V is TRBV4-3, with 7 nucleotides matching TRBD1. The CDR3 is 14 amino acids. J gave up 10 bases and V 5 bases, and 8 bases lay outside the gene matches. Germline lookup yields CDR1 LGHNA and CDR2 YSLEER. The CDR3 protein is CASSGNLGGSPLHF. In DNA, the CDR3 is TGCGCCAGCAGCGGTAATCTAGGGGGCTCACCCCTCCACTTT.

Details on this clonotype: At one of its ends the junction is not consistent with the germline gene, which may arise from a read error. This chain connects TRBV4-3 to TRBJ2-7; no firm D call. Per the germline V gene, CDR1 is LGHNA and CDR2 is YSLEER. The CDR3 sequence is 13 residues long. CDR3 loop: CASGQYIYYEQYF. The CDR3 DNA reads TGCGCCAGCGGCCAATATATATACTACGAGCAGTACTTC.

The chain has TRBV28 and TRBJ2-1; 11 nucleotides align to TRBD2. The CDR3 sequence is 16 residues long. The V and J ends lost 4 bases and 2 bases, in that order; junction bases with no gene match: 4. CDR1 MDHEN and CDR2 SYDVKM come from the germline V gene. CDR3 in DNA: TGTGCCAGCAGTTCCCTGACTAGCGGGACCTACAATGAGCAGTTCTTC. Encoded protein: CASSSLTSGTYNEQFF. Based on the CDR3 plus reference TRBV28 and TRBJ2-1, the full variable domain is DVKVTQSSRYLVKRTGEKVFLECVQDMDHENMFWYRQDPGLGLRLIYFSYDVKMKEKGDIPEGYSVSREKKERFSLILESASTNQTSMYLCASSSLTSGTYNEQFFGPGTRLTVL.

The CDR3 coding sequence is TGTGCCACCAGGAGACTAGCGGGAGGCCCCAAAAACATTCAGTACTTC. As protein: CATRRLAGGPKNIQYF. J is TRBJ2-4 and V is TRBV28, with 13 bases that match TRBD2. CDR1 is MDHEN and CDR2 is SYDVKM in the germline V gene. The trim removed 10 bases at V and 2 bases at J, leaving 8 bases unmatched. CDR3 length: 16 residues. The full variable domain, in which reference TRBV28 and TRBJ2-4 provide the parts outside the CDR3, is DVKVTQSSRYLVKRTGEKVFLECVQDMDHENMFWYRQDPGLGLRLIYFSYDVKMKEKGDIPEGYSVSREKKERFSLILESASTNQTSMYLCATRRLAGGPKNIQYFGAGTRLSVL.

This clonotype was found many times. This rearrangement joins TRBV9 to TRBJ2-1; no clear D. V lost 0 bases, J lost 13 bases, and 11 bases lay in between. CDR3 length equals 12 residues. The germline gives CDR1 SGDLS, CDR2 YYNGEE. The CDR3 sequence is CASSVVGGRQFF. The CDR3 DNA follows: TGTGCCAGCAGCGTAGTAGGTGGTCGACAGTTCTTC. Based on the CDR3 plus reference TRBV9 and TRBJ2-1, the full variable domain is DSGVTQTPKHLITATGQRVTLRCSPRSGDLSVYWYQQSLDQGLQFLIQYYNGEERAKGNILERFSAQQFPDLHSELNLSSLELGDSALYFCASSVVGGRQFFGPGTRLTVL.

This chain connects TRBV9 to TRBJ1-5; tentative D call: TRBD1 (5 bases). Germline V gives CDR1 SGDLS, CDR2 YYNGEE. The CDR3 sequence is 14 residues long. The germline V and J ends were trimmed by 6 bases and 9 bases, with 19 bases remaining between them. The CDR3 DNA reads TGTGCCAGCAACGACGGGTCGGGGGGGTCGCCCCAGCATTTT. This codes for CASNDGSGGSPQHF.